These 30 T cell receptor beta chains came from one sample sequenced in a study of T cell responses to AZD1222 COVID-19 vaccine. Here immunoSEQ multiplex PCR was the method, and the copy in TCRdb shows in-frame clones only, minus some. The sample shows about 97,000 clones, roughly 89% of them seen only once. The source was peripheral blood, collected on day 0 of AZD1222 vaccination. The receptors shown here come from an adult in good health.

The chain links TRBV14 to TRBJ2-7, with TRBD1 identical over 10 bases. J gave up 5 bases and V 6 bases, and 7 bases lay outside the gene matches. Germline CDR1 is SGHDN and CDR2 is FVKESK. There are 14 residues in the CDR3. The CDR3 loop is CASRRTGGVHEQYF. The CDR3 region has the DNA TGTGCCAGCAGGAGGACAGGGGGTGTCCACGAGCAGTACTTC.

V usage is TRBV24-1 and J usage is TRBJ2-3, with a possible D match to TRBD2 (6 bases). Per the germline V gene, CDR1 is KGHDR and CDR2 is SFDVKD. The CDR3 has 15 amino acids. Trimming left V 3 bases short and J 4 bases short, with 13 bases between. The CDR3 coding sequence is TGTGCCACCAGTGATCGGAGGGCCACGGCAGATACGCAGTATTTT. Translation gives CATSDRRATADTQYF.

The chain uses TRBV28 and TRBJ1-1; D is unresolved. Trimming removed 3 bases from V and 5 bases from J, with 13 bases in between. Germline V gives CDR1 MDHEN, CDR2 SYDVKM. The CDR3 has 14 residues. The CDR3 region is CASSLGSEMTEAFF. The DNA of the CDR3 is TGTGCCAGCAGTTTGGGGTCCGAGATGACTGAAGCTTTCTTT.

The chain joins TRBV7-9 to TRBJ2-2, with TRBD2 matching over 7 bases. Germline CDR1 SEHNR, CDR2 FQNEAQ (reference sequence). J lost 0 bases, V lost 1 base, and 5 bases had no gene match. The CDR3 spans 17 residues. CDR3 amino acids: CASSLGSSGTNTGELFF. For the CDR3, the DNA is TGTGCCAGCAGCTTAGGTTCCAGCGGGACGAACACCGGGGAGCTGTTTTTT.

This rearrangement joins TRBV12-3 or TRBV12-4 to TRBJ2-1, with 10 bases lining up with TRBD2. J gave up 8 bases and V 6 bases, and 4 bases lay outside the gene matches. The length of the CDR3 is 13 residues. In nucleotides, the CDR3 is TGTGCCAGCAGGACGAGCGGGAGGGATGAGCAGTTCTTC. It is translated as CASRTSGRDEQFF.

This clone turned up a few times. The V and J genes are TRBV5-6 and TRBJ1-6; 9 bases map to TRBD1. The trim removed 2 bases at V and 9 bases at J, leaving 3 bases unmatched. From germline, CDR1 is SGHDT and CDR2 YYEEEE. The CDR3 length is 14 residues. The chain's CDR3 is CASSFGQGSSPLHF. The CDR3 nucleotides are TGTGCCAGCAGCTTCGGACAGGGGAGTTCACCCCTCCACTTT.

The rearrangement uses TRBV5-1 and TRBJ1-4; the D is unclear. V lost 1 base and J 0 bases, leaving 7 bases between the germline ends. The CDR3 totals 15 residues. CDR1 and CDR2 (germline): SGHRS, YFSETQ. This CDR3 reads CASSLSAPTNEKLFF. The CDR3, as DNA: TGCGCCAGCAGCTTGTCGGCTCCAACTAATGAAAAACTGTTTTTT.

This rearrangement joins TRBV11-2 to TRBJ2-2; 10 nucleotides align to TRBD2. CDR3 length: 17 amino acids. Looked up from germline, CDR1 is SGHAT and CDR2 is FQNNGV. V shed 0 bases and J 4 bases; nucleotides not matched to a gene: 5. CDR3 protein: CASSLDGTSAPTGELFF. The CDR3 DNA sequence: TGTGCCAGCAGCTTAGATGGGACTAGCGCCCCCACCGGGGAGCTGTTTTTT.

The chain combines TRBV7-9 with TRBJ2-7; perhaps TRBD2 as D (5 bases). Germline CDR1 is SEHNR and CDR2 is FQNEAQ (reference sequence). This CDR3 has 13 residues. Trimming left V 5 bases short and J 5 bases short, with 13 bases between. The CDR3 spells CASSPSRVDEQYF. The DNA of the CDR3 is TGTGCCAGCAGCCCTTCGCGGGTGGACGAGCAGTACTTC.

This rearrangement joins TRBV2 to TRBJ1-1; 7 bases match TRBD1. The CDR3 spans 13 residues. CDR1 is SNHLY, CDR2 FYNNEI, per germline. After removal of 7 bases from V and 1 base from J, the junction contained 3 bases not matched to a gene. CDR3 sequence reads: CASIRDRNTEAFF. CDR3 bases: TGTGCCAGCATACGGGACAGGAACACTGAAGCTTTCTTT.

The CDR3 coding sequence is TGTGCCAGCAGCTTAGTTGCGGGGCCACAAGAGACCCAGTACTTC. Translating it yields CASSLVAGPQETQYF. This rearrangement joins TRBV11-1 to TRBJ2-5, with a tentative D call TRBD2 (6 bases). The CDR3 extends over 15 amino acids. Trimming removed 1 base at V and 2 bases at J, with 11 bases between. Germline V gene lookup returns CDR1 SGHAT and CDR2 FQDESV (reference sequence).

The chain carries TRBV24-1 and TRBJ2-1; TRBD1 matches at 10 bases. Germline V gene data show CDR1 as KGHDR and CDR2 as SFDVKD. The junction had 4 bases not matched to a gene; V was cut back by 3 bases and J by 6 bases. The CDR3 runs to 15 residues. The CDR3 protein is CATSDPRQGANEQFF. DNA for the CDR3: TGTGCCACCAGTGATCCGAGACAGGGGGCCAATGAGCAGTTCTTC.

This chain joins TRBV19 and TRBJ1-1; D is unresolved. The length of the CDR3 is 12 residues. V lost 4 bases and J 3 bases, leaving 6 bases between the germline ends. CDR1 LNHDA and CDR2 SQIVND come from the germline V gene (reference sequence). CDR3 nucleotides: TGTGCCAGTAGTAGTGGGTACACTGAAGCTTTCTTT. Protein: CASSSGYTEAFF.

V gene TRBV23-1 combines with J gene TRBJ1-2; the match to TRBD1 covers 9 bases. TRBV23-1 is reported as an ORF; its role is uncertain. The CDR3 runs to 16 residues. V shed 0 bases, J shed 4 bases, and the junction held 6 bases outside the gene matches. DNA for the CDR3: TGCGCCAGCAGTCAATCTCTTTTGGGACAGGGCTATGGCTACACCTTC. Its translation is CASSQSLLGQGYGYTF.

The chain recombines TRBV15 with TRBJ2-1; TRBD2 might be the D (6 bases). The germline gives CDR1 LNHNV, CDR2 YYDKDF (reference sequence). This CDR3 spans 14 amino acids. V lost 7 bases and J 4 bases, leaving 14 bases between the germline ends. CDR3 protein: CATTPGGTYNEQFF. The CDR3 DNA sequence: TGTGCCACCACCCCGGGCGGGACTTACAATGAGCAGTTCTTC.

The chain employs TRBV28 and TRBJ1-5, with D hard to call. Germline V CDR1 and CDR2: MDHEN, SYDVKM. The CDR3 sequence is 14 residues long. Trimming removed 6 bases from V and 12 bases from J, with 21 bases in between. The CDR3 sequence: CASRAPRPQRSQHF. The CDR3 DNA sequence: TGTGCCAGCAGGGCGCCGAGACCCCAACGTAGCCAGCATTTT.

In its sample, this clone was seen once. CDR3 nucleotide sequence: TGTGCCAGCACAGGGTCAACAGATACGCAGTATTTT. Its protein is CASTGSTDTQYF. The V gene is TRBV6-5, the J gene TRBJ2-3; D is perhaps TRBD1 (5 bases). Germline values: CDR1 MNHEY, CDR2 SVGAGI. V was trimmed by 7 bases and J by 3 bases, leaving 8 bases between them. This CDR3 is 12 amino acids long.

The genes are TRBV3-1 (or the pseudogene TRBV3-2) and TRBJ2-7; the D is unclear. The CDR3 runs to 12 residues. Germline CDR1 LGHDT, CDR2 YNNKEL (reference sequence). Trimming took 1 base from V and 0 from J, leaving 1 base between them. The CDR3 region is CASSQASYEQYF. The CDR3 DNA reads TGTGCCAGCAGCCAAGCCTCCTACGAGCAGTACTTC.

A few counts support this clone. The chain couples TRBV15 to TRBJ1-2; the D gene is possibly TRBD1 (6 bases). This CDR3 region has 15 residues. Germline CDR1 and CDR2: LNHNV and YYDKDF (reference sequence). Trimming took 0 bases from V and 2 from J, leaving 10 bases between them. As DNA, the CDR3 is TGTGCCACCAGCAGAGACGACAGGTTCAACTATGGCTACACCTTC. Translation: CATSRDDRFNYGYTF. Drawing the rest from reference TRBV15 and TRBJ1-2, the complete variable domain is DAMVIQNPRYQVTQFGKPVTLSCSQTLNHNVMYWYQQKSSQAPKLLFHYYDKDFNNEADTPDNFQSRRPNTSFCFLDIRSPGLGDTAMYLCATSRDDRFNYGYTFGSGTRLTVV.

This clone was seen once. The chain couples TRBV7-9 to TRBJ2-3, with 10 positions matching TRBD2. Germline V gene data show CDR1 as SEHNR and CDR2 as FQNEAQ (reference sequence). There are 16 residues in the CDR3. The V segment lost 3 bases and the J segment 1 base; nucleotides outside the gene matches: 4. The CDR3 bases are TGTGCCAGCAGCTTCCCCACTAGCGGGGGCACAGATACGCAGTATTTT. The encoded protein is CASSFPTSGGTDTQYF.

The J gene is TRBJ2-7, the V gene TRBV9, with a possible D match to TRBD2 (5 bases). The germline V and J ends were trimmed by 0 bases and 3 bases, with 16 bases remaining between them. The CDR3 is made up of 16 amino acids. Germline V gene sequence: CDR1 SGDLS, CDR2 YYNGEE. In nucleotides, the CDR3 is TGTGCCAGCAGCGTAGCCCCCCCCGGGGTTCTCTACGAGCAGTACTTC. Protein: CASSVAPPGVLYEQYF.

The J gene is TRBJ2-7, the V gene TRBV4-1; D tentatively fits TRBD1 or TRBD2 (5 bases each). V was pared by 8 bases and J by 6 bases, with 26 bases between. The CDR3 runs to 16 residues. Germline values: CDR1 MGHRA, CDR2 YSYEKL. In nucleotides, the CDR3 is TGCGCCAGCCACCGGGACGGAAACTTGGGTGCTGGCGAGCAGTACTTC. Translating it yields CASHRDGNLGAGEQYF.

The chain uses TRBV10-2 and TRBJ1-3; no clear D. V was cut by 2 bases and J by 10 bases, with 9 bases left in between. The V gene's germline CDR1 is WSHSY and CDR2 SAAADI. The CDR3 length is 12 residues. Here the CDR3 DNA reads TGCGCCAGCAGTGAGGGAGAAGGAACCATATATTTT. This sequence encodes CASSEGEGTIYF.

This clone has just one count. V is TRBV4-3 and J is TRBJ1-1; D perhaps matches TRBD1 (5 bases). The CDR3 has 14 amino acids. The V end was cut by 0 bases, the J end by 0 bases, with 5 bases between. Germline values: CDR1 LGHNA, CDR2 YSLEER. The CDR3 nucleotides are TGCGCCAGCAGCCAAGAGACAGTGAACACTGAAGCTTTCTTT. Translating gives CASSQETVNTEAFF.

This clone was detected once. The chain combines TRBV24-1 with TRBJ2-3, with 10 bases matching TRBD1. Germline assignment: CDR1 KGHDR and CDR2 SFDVKD. J lost 6 bases, V lost 3 bases, and 5 bases had no gene match. This CDR3 has 15 residues. Here the CDR3 reads CATSDTRTGGDTQYF. The DNA for the CDR3 is TGTGCCACCAGTGATACGCGGACAGGGGGGGATACGCAGTATTTT.

The V gene is TRBV10-3, the J gene TRBJ1-2; no clear D. The V gene's germline CDR1 is ENHRY and CDR2 SYGVKD. This CDR3 spans 15 amino acids. Trimming removed 4 bases from V and 4 bases from J, with 16 bases in between. The CDR3 loop reads CAISGGSRGGYGYTF. For the CDR3, the DNA is TGTGCCATCAGTGGCGGAAGTCGAGGTGGCTATGGCTACACCTTC.

V is TRBV6-5 and J is TRBJ2-7; 12 nucleotides agree with TRBD2. The V gene end was trimmed by 0 bases and the J gene end by 2 bases; junction bases not matched to a gene: 2. Germline CDR1 and CDR2: MNHEY and SVGAGI. The CDR3 is 16 amino acids. The chain's CDR3 is CASSYSLAGGPYEQYF. The CDR3 DNA reads TGTGCCAGCAGTTACTCACTAGCGGGGGGACCCTACGAGCAGTACTTC.

This chain uses TRBV2 with TRBJ2-5, with D perhaps TRBD2 (6 bases). V was clipped by 7 bases and J by 10 bases, with 19 bases between them. This CDR3 comprises 13 residues. In germline, CDR1 is SNHLY, CDR2 FYNNEI. CDR3 coding DNA: TGTGCCAGCAACGTTCGGCCCTCGGGGGACCAGTACTTC. As protein: CASNVRPSGDQYF.

The V call is TRBV20-1, the J call TRBJ1-2; TRBD1 matches at 7 bases. The CDR3 totals 10 residues. Losses at the gene ends were 8 bases for V and 7 bases for J; bases not matched to a gene: 4. CDR1 is DFQATT and CDR2 is SNEGSKA in the germline V gene (reference sequence). This CDR3 reads CSTRQGGYTF. Here the CDR3 DNA reads TGCAGTACCCGACAGGGTGGCTACACCTTC.

This sequence joins TRBV9 and TRBJ2-3; D possibly matches TRBD1 or TRBD2 (6 bases each). V was clipped by 4 bases and J by 4 bases, with 16 bases between them. Germline V gives CDR1 SGDLS, CDR2 YYNGEE. The CDR3 has 15 amino acids. In nucleotides, the CDR3 is TGTGCCAGCAGCCTAGGAGGGGGGTCCCCAGATACGCAGTATTTT. Protein product: CASSLGGGSPDTQYF.